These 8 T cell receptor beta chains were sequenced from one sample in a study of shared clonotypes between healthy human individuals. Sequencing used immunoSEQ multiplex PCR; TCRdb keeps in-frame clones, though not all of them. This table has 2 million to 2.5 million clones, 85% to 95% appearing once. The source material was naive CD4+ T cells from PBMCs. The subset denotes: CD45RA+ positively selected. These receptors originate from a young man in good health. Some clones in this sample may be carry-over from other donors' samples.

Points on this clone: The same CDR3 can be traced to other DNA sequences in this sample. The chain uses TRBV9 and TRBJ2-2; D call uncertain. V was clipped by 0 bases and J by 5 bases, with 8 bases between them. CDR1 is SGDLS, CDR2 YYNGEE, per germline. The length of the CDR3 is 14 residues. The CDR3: CASSVDRSTGELFF. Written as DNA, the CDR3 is TGTGCCAGCAGCGTAGATAGGAGTACCGGGGAGCTGTTTTTT.

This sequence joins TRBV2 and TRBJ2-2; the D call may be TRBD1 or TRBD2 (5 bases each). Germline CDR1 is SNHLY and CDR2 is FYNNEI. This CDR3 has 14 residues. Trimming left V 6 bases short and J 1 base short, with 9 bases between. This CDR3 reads CASRGRKNTGELFF. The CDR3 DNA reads TGTGCCAGCAGGGGACGGAAGAACACCGGGGAGCTGTTTTTT.

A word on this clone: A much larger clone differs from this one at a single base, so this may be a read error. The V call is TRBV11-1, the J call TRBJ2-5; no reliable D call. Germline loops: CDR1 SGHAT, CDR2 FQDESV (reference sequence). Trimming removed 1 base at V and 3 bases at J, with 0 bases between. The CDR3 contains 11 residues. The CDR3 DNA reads TGTGCCAGCAGCTTAGAAGAGACCCAGTACTTC. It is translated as CASSLEETQYF.

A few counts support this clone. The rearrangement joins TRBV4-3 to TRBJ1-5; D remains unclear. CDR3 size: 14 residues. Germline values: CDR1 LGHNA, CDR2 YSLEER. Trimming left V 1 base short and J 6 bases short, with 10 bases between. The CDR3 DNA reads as TGCGCCAGCAGCCAAGGTCCCGCACCTCAGCCCCAGCATTTT. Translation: CASSQGPAPQPQHF.

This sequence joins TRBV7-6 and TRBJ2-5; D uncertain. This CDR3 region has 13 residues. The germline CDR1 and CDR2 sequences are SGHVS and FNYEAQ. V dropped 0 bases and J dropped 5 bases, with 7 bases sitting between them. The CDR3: CASSLALWETQYF. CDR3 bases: TGTGCCAGCAGCTTAGCGCTCTGGGAGACCCAGTACTTC. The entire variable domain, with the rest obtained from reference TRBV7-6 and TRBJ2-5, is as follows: GAGVSQSPRYKVTKRGQDVALRCDPISGHVSLYWYRQALGQGPEFLTYFNYEAQQDKSGLPNDRFSAERPEGSISTLTIQRTEQRDSAMYRCASSLALWETQYFGPGTRLLVL.

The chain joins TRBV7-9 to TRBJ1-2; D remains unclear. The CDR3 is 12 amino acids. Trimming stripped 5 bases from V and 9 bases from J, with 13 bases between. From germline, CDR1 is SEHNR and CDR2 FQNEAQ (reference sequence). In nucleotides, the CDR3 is TGTGCCAGCAGCCAGATGGAGGAGCGCTACACCTTC. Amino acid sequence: CASSQMEERYTF. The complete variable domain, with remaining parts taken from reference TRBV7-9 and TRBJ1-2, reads DTGVSQNPRHKITKRGQNVTFRCDPISEHNRLYWYRQTLGQGPEFLTYFQNEAQLEKSRLLSDRFSAERPKGSFSTLEIQRTEQGDSAMYLCASSQMEERYTFGSGTRLTVV.

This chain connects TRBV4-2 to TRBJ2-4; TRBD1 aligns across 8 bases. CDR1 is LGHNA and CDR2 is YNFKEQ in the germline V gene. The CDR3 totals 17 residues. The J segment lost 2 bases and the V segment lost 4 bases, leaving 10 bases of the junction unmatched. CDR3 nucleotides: TGTGCCAGCAGCCCCCAAGGGACAGGAACGACCAAAAACATTCAGTACTTC. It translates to CASSPQGTGTTKNIQYF.

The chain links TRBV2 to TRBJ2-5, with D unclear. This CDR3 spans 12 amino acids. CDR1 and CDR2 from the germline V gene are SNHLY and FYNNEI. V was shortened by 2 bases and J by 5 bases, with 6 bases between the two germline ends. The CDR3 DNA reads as TGTGCCAGCAGTGAATCTGAGGAGACCCAGTACTTC. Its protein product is CASSESEETQYF.